This T cell receptor (beta chain) was recovered during a study of beta chain features in type 1 diabetes. This clone came up a few times. What it recognizes is unknown. General observations from the study: cDNA-based sequencing might over-represent cells highly expressing TCR. The question left open here concerned HLA type influencing TCRB rearrangement.

In germline, CDR1 is DFQATT, CDR2 SNEGSKA (reference sequence). This CDR3 is built from 11 residues. V dropped 8 bases and J dropped 6; count of bases not matched to a gene: 5. The investigators reverse transcribed all of the isolated RNA, so they sequenced expressed TCRB transcripts. Clones were sequenced by immunoSEQ multiplex PCR, and TCRdb holds only the in-frame ones, with some missing. The sample consists of more than 85,000 clones, under 40% of them appearing once. The chain recombines TRBV20-1 with TRBJ2-7, with 9 bases aligning to TRBD2. Sequencing used stem cell memory CD4+ T cells from blood. The sequence derives from a woman aged 18-30 years in good health. In nucleotides, the CDR3 is TGCAGTAGCGGGAGGACGTCCGAGCAGTACTTC. Protein product: CSSGRTSEQYF.